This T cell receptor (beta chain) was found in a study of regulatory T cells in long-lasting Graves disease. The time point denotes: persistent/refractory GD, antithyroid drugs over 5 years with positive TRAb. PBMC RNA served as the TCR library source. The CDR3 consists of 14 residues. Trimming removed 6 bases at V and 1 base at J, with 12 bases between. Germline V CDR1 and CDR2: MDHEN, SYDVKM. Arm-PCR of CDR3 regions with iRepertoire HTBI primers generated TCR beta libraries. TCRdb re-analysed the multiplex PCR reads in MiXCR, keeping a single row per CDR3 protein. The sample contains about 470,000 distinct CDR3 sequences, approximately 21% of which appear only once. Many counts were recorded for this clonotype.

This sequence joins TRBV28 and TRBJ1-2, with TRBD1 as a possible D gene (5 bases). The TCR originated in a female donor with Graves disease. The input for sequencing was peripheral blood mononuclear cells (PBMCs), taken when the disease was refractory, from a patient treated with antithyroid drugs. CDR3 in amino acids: CASRLTGLNYGYTF. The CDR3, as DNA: TGTGCCAGCAGATTAACAGGACTTAACTATGGCTACACCTTC.